This entry lists 25 T cell receptor beta chains sequenced from one sample in a study of control samples from healthy donors and cancer patients. TCRdb keeps only in-frame clones here, not all; method: immunoSEQ multiplex PCR. The data hold more than 95,000 clones, with about four fifths observed a single time. Sample: blood. Receptors originate from a woman aged 45-59 years in good health.

The chain carries TRBV3-1 (or the pseudogene TRBV3-2) and TRBJ2-7; 11 bases are shared with TRBD2. J was trimmed by 3 bases and V by 4 bases; bases with no gene match: 5. The CDR3 totals 15 residues. Looked up from germline, CDR1 is LGHDT and CDR2 is YNNKEL (reference sequence). The CDR3: CASSLQGTSGYEQYF. Written as DNA, the CDR3 is TGTGCCAGCAGCCTCCAAGGGACTAGCGGCTACGAGCAGTACTTC.

Here the CDR3 DNA reads TGTGCCAGCAGTGGTCTAGCACTTATTCGCACAGATACGCAGTATTTT. Translation: CASSGLALIRTDTQYF. The genes are TRBV2 and TRBJ2-3, with TRBD2 as a possible D gene (5 bases). The CDR3 loop spans 16 amino acids. Germline-derived CDR1 and CDR2 are SNHLY and FYNNEI. Between the trimmed V and J ends, which lost 4 bases and 1 base, there was a span of 15 bases. The complete variable domain, with remaining parts taken from reference TRBV2 and TRBJ2-3, reads EPEVTQTPSHQVTQMGQEVILRCVPISNHLYFYWYRQILGQKVEFLVSFYNNEISEKSEIFDDQFSVERPDGSNFTLKIRSTKLEDSAMYFCASSGLALIRTDTQYFGPGTRLTVL.

The chain uses TRBV21-1 and TRBJ1-5. TRBV21-1 constitutes a pseudogene. The CDR3 is made up of 16 amino acids. For the CDR3, the DNA is TGTGCCAGCAGCTGGGGGATGAAGGGAAGGTATCAGCCCCAGCATTTT. Translation: CASSWGMKGRYQPQHF.

CDR3 loop: CASSLRGGEKLFF. The CDR3 DNA reads as TGTGCCAGCAGTCTCCGGGGAGGAGAAAAACTGTTTTTT. This sequence joins TRBV2 and TRBJ1-4; D is undetermined. With 5 bases removed from V and 8 bases from J, the gap between germline ends came to 12 bases. This CDR3 is built from 13 residues. CDR1 SNHLY and CDR2 FYNNEI come from the germline V gene.

The genes are TRBV9 and TRBJ2-1; D call uncertain. The ends were cut back, 4 bases at V and 0 bases at J, with 11 bases in the middle. Germline lookup yields CDR1 SGDLS and CDR2 YYNGEE. The CDR3 covers 15 residues. The CDR3 loop reads CASSSLGLSYNEQFF. The CDR3 bases are TGTGCCAGCAGCTCCCTAGGGCTCTCCTACAATGAGCAGTTCTTC.

Relative to its sample, this clone is medium-sized. The chain uses TRBV19 and TRBJ1-2; 7 bases are a match to TRBD1. CDR1 and CDR2 (germline): LNHDA, SQIVND (reference sequence). The CDR3 loop spans 13 amino acids. Germline trimming cut 5 bases from V and 4 bases from J; bases unmatched to any gene: 4. CDR3 coding DNA: TGTGCCAGTAGTGTACAGGGGCCCTATGGCTACACCTTC. Its protein product is CASSVQGPYGYTF.

V is TRBV9 and J is TRBJ2-1; D remains ambiguous. Germline V gene lookup returns CDR1 SGDLS and CDR2 YYNGEE. The V end was cut by 0 bases, the J end by 3 bases, with 13 bases between. The CDR3 is 16 amino acids. The CDR3 nucleotides are TGTGCCAGCAGCGTAGAACTCCGCCCTATCTACAATGAGCAGTTCTTC. It codes for CASSVELRPIYNEQFF.

The chain is built from TRBV6-1 and TRBJ1-4; 10 bases match TRBD1. The CDR3 is 16 residues long. CDR1 and CDR2 (germline): MNHNS, SASEGT. The V segment lost 2 bases and the J segment 6 bases; nucleotides outside the gene matches: 6. In DNA, the CDR3 is TGTGCCAGCAGTGAAACCCCGGGACAGGGGTATGAAAAACTGTTTTTT. It translates to CASSETPGQGYEKLFF.

The chain recombines TRBV4-1 with TRBJ2-3; 10 nucleotides align to TRBD2. Germline V gene sequence: CDR1 MGHRA, CDR2 YSYEKL. The CDR3 length is 16 residues. J gave up 3 bases and V 3 bases, and 6 bases lay outside the gene matches. CDR3 protein: CASSQNSSGGTDTQYF. CDR3 nucleotides: TGCGCCAGCAGCCAGAATTCTAGCGGGGGTACAGATACGCAGTATTTT.

The chain couples TRBV2 to TRBJ1-1, with 7 bases aligning to TRBD1. V lost 7 bases to trimming and J lost 5 bases; unmatched junction nucleotides: 16. This CDR3 region has 16 residues. The germline CDR1 and CDR2 sequences are SNHLY and FYNNEI. The chain's CDR3 is CASIKDRAWGGTEAFF. DNA of the CDR3: TGTGCCAGCATCAAAGACAGGGCTTGGGGAGGGACTGAAGCTTTCTTT.

This clone was seen a handful of times. The rearrangement links TRBV7-2 to TRBJ1-2; D is perhaps TRBD1 (6 bases). In germline, CDR1 is SGHTA, CDR2 FQGNSA. The CDR3 has 17 residues. Trimming removed 2 bases at V and 0 bases at J, with 16 bases between. CDR3 residues: CASSLLGGARANYGYTF. CDR3 bases: TGTGCCAGCAGCTTATTGGGGGGGGCGAGAGCTAACTATGGCTACACCTTC.

J is TRBJ2-4 and V is TRBV15, with unresolved D. Germline-derived CDR1 and CDR2 are LNHNV and YYDKDF (reference sequence). V lost 0 bases and J lost 0, with 21 bases in between. This CDR3 is 20 amino acids long. The CDR3 loop is CATSRDPARQWLRAKNIQYF. The DNA of the CDR3 is TGTGCCACCAGCAGAGATCCGGCCCGCCAATGGTTACGAGCCAAAAACATTCAGTACTTC.

The CDR3 DNA sequence: TGTGCCAGTAGCGGCCCTTACAATGAGCAGTTCTTC. It is translated as CASSGPYNEQFF. This chain connects TRBV19 to TRBJ2-1; D is undetermined. Germline V gene sequence: CDR1 LNHDA, CDR2 SQIVND (reference sequence). V was cut by 6 bases and J by 4 bases, with 7 bases left in between. The CDR3 spans 12 residues.

J is TRBJ2-1 and V is TRBV5-6; possible D gene TRBD2, 5 bases. Germline V gene sequence: CDR1 SGHDT, CDR2 YYEEEE. The V end was cut by 2 bases, the J end by 7 bases, with 13 bases between. The CDR3 contains 14 residues. CDR3 nucleotide sequence: TGTGCCAGCAGCTTAGACTACCCGGGAAATGAGCAGTTCTTC. Protein sequence: CASSLDYPGNEQFF.

The chain couples TRBV21-1 to TRBJ1-1; TRBD1 is taken as the D call from the table, unchecked against the DNA. TRBV21-1 is described as a pseudogene. The CDR3 consists of 15 residues. The CDR3 reads CASEKTGGLNTEAFF. CDR3 in DNA: TGTGCCAGCGAAAAAACAGGGGGCTTGAACACTGAAGCTTTCTTT.

This chain connects TRBV7-2 to TRBJ2-7; perhaps TRBD2 as D (6 bases). This CDR3 is built from 14 residues. Germline CDR1 reads SGHTA; CDR2 reads FQGNSA. The germline V and J ends were trimmed by 6 bases and 4 bases, with 16 bases remaining between them. CDR3 region: CASSSGVAPYEQYF. The CDR3 DNA reads as TGTGCCAGCAGTTCGGGGGTCGCGCCATACGAGCAGTACTTC.

The CDR3 DNA reads as TGTGCCACCACCGATTCCAAATCTGGGGCCAACGTCCTGACTTTC. Translation gives CATTDSKSGANVLTF. The chain uses TRBV28 and TRBJ2-6; no reliable D call. Trimming shortened V by 10 bases and J by 1 base, and 14 bases separated the two germline ends. This CDR3 has 15 residues. Germline V gives CDR1 MDHEN, CDR2 SYDVKM.

A remark on this clone: Other DNA sequences within the sample encode an identical CDR3. The V and J genes are TRBV7-2 and TRBJ2-5; no definite D call. CDR1 is SGHTA, CDR2 FQGNSA, per germline. The CDR3 extends over 13 amino acids. V lost 5 bases to trimming and J lost 4 bases, with 11 bases between them. The CDR3 loop reads CASSLWSRETQYF. CDR3 DNA sequence: TGTGCCAGCAGCCTGTGGTCAAGAGAGACCCAGTACTTC.

This clone was recorded at least ten times. This sample also contains other DNA sequences that code for the same CDR3. The chain carries TRBV6-2 or TRBV6-3 and TRBJ2-7; TRBD1 might be the D (6 bases). Between the trimmed V and J ends, which lost 0 bases and 7 bases, there was a span of 16 bases. CDR3 length: 15 residues. Germline CDR1 is MNHEY and CDR2 is SVGEGT. The CDR3 protein is CASSYSSQGRGEQYF. CDR3 DNA sequence: TGTGCCAGCAGTTACTCGTCACAGGGAAGGGGGGAGCAGTACTTC.

The chain combines TRBV6-1 with TRBJ1-6; TRBD1 matches 7 bases. The CDR3 has 14 residues. CDR1 is MNHNS, CDR2 SASEGT, per germline. Trimming removed 1 base from V and 8 bases from J; junction bases left unmatched: 2. The CDR3 DNA sequence: TGTGCCAGCAGTGAAGGACAGGGTTATTCACCCCTCCACTTT. Its translation: CASSEGQGYSPLHF.

A remark on this clone: Other DNA sequences in the same sample also yield this CDR3. The rearrangement uses TRBV5-5 and TRBJ2-5, with 11 bases fitting TRBD2. There are 14 residues in the CDR3. V shed 2 bases and J 5 bases; nucleotides not matched to a gene: 2. Looked up from germline, CDR1 is SGHKS and CDR2 is YYEKEE (reference sequence). The CDR3 coding sequence is TGTGCCAGCAGCTTTTTAGCGGGAGGGGAGACCCAGTACTTC. Translated, it gives CASSFLAGGETQYF.

The rearrangement links TRBV7-2 to TRBJ1-3; the match to TRBD1 covers 7 bases. Germline trimming cut 4 bases from V and 0 bases from J; bases unmatched to any gene: 9. This CDR3 spans 17 amino acids. From germline, CDR1 is SGHTA and CDR2 FQGNSA. CDR3 sequence (DNA): TGTGCCAGCAGCTATGCGACAGGGCAACTCTCTGGAAACACCATATATTTT. Translation: CASSYATGQLSGNTIYF.

V gene TRBV10-3 combines with J gene TRBJ1-5; D not resolved. Trimming pared 6 bases from V and 0 bases from J, leaving 9 bases between. The V gene's germline CDR1 is ENHRY and CDR2 SYGVKD. This CDR3 has 14 amino acids. The CDR3 nucleotides are TGTGCCATCAGCCCATTAGGTAGCAATCAGCCCCAGCATTTT. It translates to CAISPLGSNQPQHF.

The J gene is TRBJ2-7, the V gene TRBV29-1, with D perhaps TRBD1 or TRBD2 (5 bases each). The CDR3 is 13 amino acids. Germline V gene data show CDR1 as SQVTM and CDR2 as ANQGSEA. V lost 7 bases and J lost 4, with 17 bases in between. CDR3 amino acids: CSAKTVGAYEQYF. CDR3 sequence (DNA): TGCAGCGCTAAGACAGTGGGAGCGTACGAGCAGTACTTC.

This clone occurred a few times. This chain joins TRBV9 and TRBJ2-6; unclear D gene. V was shortened by 0 bases and J by 9 bases, with 10 bases between the two germline ends. Germline assignment: CDR1 SGDLS and CDR2 YYNGEE. The CDR3 covers 14 residues. CDR3 amino acids: CASSVVSSGNVLTF. The CDR3 DNA reads as TGTGCCAGCAGCGTAGTTTCCTCGGGCAACGTCCTGACTTTC.